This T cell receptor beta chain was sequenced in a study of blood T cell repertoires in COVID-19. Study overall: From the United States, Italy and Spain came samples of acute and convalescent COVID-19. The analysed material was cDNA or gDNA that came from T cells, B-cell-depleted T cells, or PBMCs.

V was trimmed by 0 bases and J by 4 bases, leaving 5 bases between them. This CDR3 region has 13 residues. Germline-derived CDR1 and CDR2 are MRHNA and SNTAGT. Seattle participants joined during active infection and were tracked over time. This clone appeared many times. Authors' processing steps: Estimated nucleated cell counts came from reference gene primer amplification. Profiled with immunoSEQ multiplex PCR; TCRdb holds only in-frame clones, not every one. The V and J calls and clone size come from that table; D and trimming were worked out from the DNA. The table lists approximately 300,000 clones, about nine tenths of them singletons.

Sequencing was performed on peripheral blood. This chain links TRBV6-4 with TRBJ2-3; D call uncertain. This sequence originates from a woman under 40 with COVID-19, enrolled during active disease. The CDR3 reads CASSDSPSDTQYF. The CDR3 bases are TGTGCCAGCAGTGACTCCCCCTCAGATACGCAGTATTTT.